This T cell receptor beta chain was obtained from a study of cytomegalovirus exposure and HLA in healthy donors. Study at large: About 80 million unique TCRs, all from HLA-typed donors, were included in an early release of the data.

The J segment lost 8 bases and the V segment lost 7 bases, leaving 7 bases of the junction unmatched. Germline CDR1 MNHEY, CDR2 SMNVEV (reference sequence). The CDR3 extends over 12 amino acids. PCR involved 60 Vbeta and 13 Jbeta primers. Libraries were prepared by immunoSEQ multiplex PCR; TCRdb keeps only in-frame clonotypes and omits some of them. The table includes 150,000 to 200,000 clones, over 80% detected once. The sequence was obtained from a boy younger than 10 in good health and CMV-seronegative. The sequenced material came from PBMCs. This chain uses TRBV27 with TRBJ1-2; 7 bases are shared with TRBD1. In DNA, the CDR3 is TGTGCCAGCAAAGACAGGGCAGGGGGCTACACCTTC. Its translation is CASKDRAGGYTF.